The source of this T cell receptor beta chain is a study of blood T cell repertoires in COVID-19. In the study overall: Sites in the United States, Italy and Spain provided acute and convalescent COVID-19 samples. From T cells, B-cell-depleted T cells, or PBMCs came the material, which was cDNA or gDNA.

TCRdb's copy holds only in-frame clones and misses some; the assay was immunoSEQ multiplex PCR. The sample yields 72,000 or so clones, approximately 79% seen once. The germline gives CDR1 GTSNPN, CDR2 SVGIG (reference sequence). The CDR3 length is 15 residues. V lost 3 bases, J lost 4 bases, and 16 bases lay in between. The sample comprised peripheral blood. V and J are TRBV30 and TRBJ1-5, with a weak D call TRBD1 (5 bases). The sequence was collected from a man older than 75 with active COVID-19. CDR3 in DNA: TGTGCCTGGAGCCAATCCTGGGGGGGAAATCAGCCCCAGCATTTT. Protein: CAWSQSWGGNQPQHF.